The text below deals with one T cell receptor beta chain. What it binds is not known. The sample is drawn from a study of T cell repertoires in cytomegalovirus infection. The ends lost 3 bases at V and 8 bases at J; junction bases unmatched: 10. The CDR3 totals 15 residues. CDR1 SQVTM and CDR2 ANQGSEA come from the germline V gene. TCRdb reprocessed the reads with MiXCR, giving one entry per CDR3 protein. The table shows about 58,000 distinct CDR3 sequences, with roughly 20% occurring only once. The gene calls are TRBV29-1 and TRBJ2-1; 10 bases are a match to TRBD1. The material was CD8+ T cells from cultured PBMCs, obtained from culture after CMV antigen stimulation. This receptor was identified in a human donor in good health (CMV status not recorded). Some clones in this sample may be carry-over from other donors' samples. The CDR3 spells CSVDTGDRGLDEQFF. The CDR3, as DNA: TGCAGCGTTGACACCGGGGACAGGGGATTGGATGAGCAGTTCTTC.